This T cell receptor (beta chain) derives from a study of cytomegalovirus exposure and HLA in healthy donors. The study, taken as a whole, reports: Associated with HLA alleles at 0.05 false discovery rate in a later analysis were approximately 17,000 TCR beta sequences. The HLA-A and HLA-B alleles of most subjects were reportedly predicted accurately from TCR beta sequences.

Use of 60 Vbeta and 13 Jbeta primers characterized the PCR. The data were produced by immunoSEQ multiplex PCR, yet TCRdb's version contains in-frame clones alone and is incomplete. The table lists 120,000 to 150,000 clones, roughly 80% of them singletons. As regards this clone: Its antigen remains unidentified.

Unrecorded immune exposures were likely, despite nominal health at sampling. The receptor comes from a female donor in good health and CMV-seronegative. The sample consisted of PBMCs.

The CDR3 sequence: CAWSVPGRAYNEQFF. Written as DNA, the CDR3 is TGTGCCTGGAGTGTACCCGGGAGGGCCTACAATGAGCAGTTCTTC. This sequence joins TRBV30 and TRBJ2-1; 8 nucleotides agree with TRBD2. This CDR3 is 15 amino acids long. V shed 0 bases and J 2 bases; nucleotides not matched to a gene: 3. Germline lookup yields CDR1 GTSNPN and CDR2 SVGIG (reference sequence).